This paragraph covers one T cell receptor (beta chain) sequence. The data are from a study of blood T cell repertoires in COVID-19. Germline V lookup: CDR1 SGHNT, CDR2 YENEEA. V lost 4 bases and J lost 3; bases outside the gene matches: 10. This CDR3 region has 16 residues. Method: immunoSEQ multiplex PCR; TCRdb's copy keeps in-frame clones and lacks some. The sample has some 95,000 clones, around 75% seen once. The sequenced material came from peripheral blood. The clonotype comes from a man in his 70s with acute or convalescent COVID-19. The rearrangement links TRBV11-3 to TRBJ2-3; TRBD2 agrees at 7 bases. The CDR3 spells CASSSTSRRGTDTQYF. CDR3 nucleotides: TGTGCCAGCAGCTCGACTAGCCGTCGGGGGACAGATACGCAGTATTTT. The full variable domain, rest sourced from reference TRBV11-3 and TRBJ2-3, is EAGVVQSPRYKIIEKKQPVAFWCNPISGHNTLYWYLQNLGQGPELLIRYENEEAVDDSQLPKDRFSAERLKGVDSTLKIQPAELGDSAVYLCASSSTSRRGTDTQYFGPGTRLTVL.